This TCR beta chain came from a study of cytomegalovirus exposure and HLA in healthy donors. The germline gives CDR1 MDHEN, CDR2 SYDVKM. Trimming took 5 bases from V and 6 from J; bases not matched to a gene: 8. This CDR3 is built from 15 residues. The PCR was carried out with 60 Vbeta primers and 13 Jbeta primers. The protocol was immunoSEQ multiplex PCR, while the TCRdb copy is restricted to in-frame clones and leaves out a portion. The sample gives 90,000 or so clones, 82% of which show up once; around 3.8% is in the top ten. This TCR came from a man in his fifties or sixties in good health and CMV-seronegative. The chain joins TRBV28 to TRBJ2-5; 11 positions match TRBD2. Sequencing input: PBMCs. This CDR3 is CASSGGPSGRKTQYF. The CDR3 DNA is TGTGCCAGCAGTGGGGGCCCTAGCGGGAGGAAGACCCAGTACTTC.